The 15 T cell receptor beta chains below were found in one sample sequenced in a study of OX40 agonist ivuxolimab in advanced cancers. This table comes from immunoSEQ multiplex PCR, and its TCRdb copy is limited to in-frame clones, with some not included. The table includes some 33,000 clones, 80% to 90% detected once. The starting material was CD4+ or CD8+ T cells sorted from blood, obtained in a trial of the OX40 agonist ivuxolimab. The receptors here all came from an adult with an advanced solid tumor such as melanoma, head and neck, liver or kidney cancer.

The gene calls are TRBV13 and TRBJ1-3; 9 bases match TRBD1. The germline CDR1 and CDR2 sequences are PRHDT and FYEKMQ (reference sequence). The CDR3 loop spans 17 amino acids. With V trimmed by 5 bases and J by 0 bases, 8 bases remained unmatched. The CDR3 here is CASSGRDREYSGNTIYF. CDR3 in DNA: TGTGCCAGCAGCGGCCGGGACAGGGAATACTCTGGAAACACCATATATTTT.

This chain joins TRBV14 and TRBJ1-1; D is unclear. The germline V gene has CDR1 SGHDN and CDR2 FVKESK. The CDR3 runs to 11 residues. Deletions cut 8 bases from V and 2 bases from J, with 6 bases between. The CDR3 nucleotides are TGTGCCAGCCGGGGTAACACTGAAGCTTTCTTT. This codes for CASRGNTEAFF.

There are a few counts of this clone. The chain couples TRBV9 to TRBJ1-1, with D unresolved. Looked up from germline, CDR1 is SGDLS and CDR2 is YYNGEE. The CDR3 totals 14 residues. Trimming shortened V by 5 bases and J by 0 bases, and 11 bases separated the two germline ends. As DNA, the CDR3 is TGTGCCAGCAGGGAAGTTATTATGAACACTGAAGCTTTCTTT. It encodes CASREVIMNTEAFF.

V usage is TRBV9 and J usage is TRBJ1-1; D remains unclear. V was shortened by 0 bases and J by 0 bases, with 6 bases between the two germline ends. Germline CDR1 reads SGDLS; CDR2 reads YYNGEE. The CDR3 spans 14 residues. The chain's CDR3 is CASSVDTMNTEAFF. The CDR3, as DNA: TGTGCCAGCAGCGTAGACACCATGAACACTGAAGCTTTCTTT. Using reference TRBV9 and TRBJ1-1 for the parts outside the CDR3, the full variable domain is DSGVTQTPKHLITATGQRVTLRCSPRSGDLSVYWYQQSLDQGLQFLIQYYNGEERAKGNILERFSAQQFPDLHSELNLSSLELGDSALYFCASSVDTMNTEAFFGQGTRLTVV.

The CDR3 spells CASSSGRGGTQYEQYF. CDR3 nucleotides: TGTGCCAGCAGCTCCGGCCGAGGGGGGACACAATACGAGCAGTACTTC. The chain uses TRBV5-5 and TRBJ2-7, with D possibly called TRBD1 or TRBD2 (6 bases each). The V end was cut by 3 bases, the J end by 4 bases, with 20 bases between. Germline values: CDR1 SGHKS, CDR2 YYEKEE (reference sequence). The CDR3 is 16 residues long.

The chain joins TRBV2 to TRBJ2-7, with D hard to call. V was pared by 4 bases and J by 6 bases, with 4 bases between. There are 10 residues in the CDR3. CDR1 SNHLY and CDR2 FYNNEI come from the germline V gene. The CDR3 DNA is TGTGCCAGCAGTGGGCCCGAGCAGTACTTC. This sequence encodes CASSGPEQYF.

The V gene is TRBV19, the J gene TRBJ2-7; unclear D gene. Trimming pared 6 bases from V and 0 bases from J, leaving 6 bases between. This CDR3 has 12 amino acids. Germline V gene lookup returns CDR1 LNHDA and CDR2 SQIVND (reference sequence). CDR3 in amino acids: CASRGPSYEQYF. Written as DNA, the CDR3 is TGTGCCAGTAGGGGCCCCTCCTACGAGCAGTACTTC.

This rearrangement joins TRBV15 to TRBJ2-3, with 12 bases that match TRBD2. The CDR3 runs 17 residues. Germline CDR1 LNHNV, CDR2 YYDKDF (reference sequence). The V gene end was trimmed by 5 bases and the J gene end by 0 bases; junction bases not matched to a gene: 6. The CDR3 DNA reads TGTGCCACCAGCGAACCGGGGACTAGCGGGAGCACAGATACGCAGTATTTT. Its protein is CATSEPGTSGSTDTQYF.

This sequence joins TRBV29-1 and TRBJ2-1; a weak D match, TRBD2 (6 bases). The V end lost 0 bases, the J end lost 8 bases, and 8 bases lay between the germline ends. The CDR3 extends over 12 amino acids. Germline lookup yields CDR1 SQVTM and CDR2 ANQGSEA. Here the CDR3 DNA reads TGCAGCGTTGAAGAGGGGGGATATGAGCAGTTCTTC. Residues: CSVEEGGYEQFF.

The chain couples TRBV4-1 to TRBJ2-7; 8 positions agree with TRBD2. With 1 base clipped from V and 5 bases from J, the junction kept 4 bases outside the gene matches. CDR3 size: 14 residues. CDR1 is MGHRA and CDR2 is YSYEKL in the germline V gene. The CDR3 loop is CASSQGLRGDEQYF. The CDR3 DNA reads as TGCGCCAGCAGCCAAGGATTGCGGGGGGACGAGCAGTACTTC.

V and J are TRBV5-6 and TRBJ2-7, with 10 nucleotides matching TRBD2. There are 15 residues in the CDR3. The V gene end was trimmed by 4 bases and the J gene end by 6 bases; junction bases not matched to a gene: 10. The germline gives CDR1 SGHDT, CDR2 YYEEEE. CDR3 bases: TGTGCCAGCAGCCTGCTAGCGGGAGACCCGTCCGAGCAGTACTTC. Protein: CASSLLAGDPSEQYF.

The rearrangement links TRBV2 to TRBJ1-2; 8 bases line up with TRBD1. The trim removed 1 base at V and 6 bases at J, leaving 7 bases unmatched. This CDR3 contains 15 residues. Germline V gene data show CDR1 as SNHLY and CDR2 as FYNNEI. CDR3: CASSEVANRGDGYTF. CDR3 in DNA: TGTGCCAGCAGTGAAGTCGCCAACAGGGGGGATGGCTACACCTTC.

This rearrangement joins TRBV7-8 to TRBJ2-3; TRBD2 matches at 8 bases. Germline V gives CDR1 SGHVS, CDR2 FQNEAQ. V lost 5 bases to trimming and J lost 4 bases; unmatched junction nucleotides: 8. The CDR3 totals 15 residues. The CDR3 loop reads CASSLSGTRSDTQYF. In nucleotides, the CDR3 is TGTGCCAGCAGCCTTAGCGGGACTCGGTCAGATACGCAGTATTTT.

The rearrangement links TRBV2 to TRBJ2-7; no firm D call. Germline values: CDR1 SNHLY, CDR2 FYNNEI. V was trimmed by 3 bases and J by 3 bases, leaving 18 bases between them. The CDR3 is 16 residues long. The CDR3 loop is CASSEPPPDGNYEQYF. DNA of the CDR3: TGTGCCAGCAGTGAGCCCCCCCCTGATGGGAACTACGAGCAGTACTTC.

DNA for the CDR3: TGTGCCAGTAGTATATATCGGCAGAACACCGGGGAGCTGTTTTTT. It translates to CASSIYRQNTGELFF. The rearrangement links TRBV19 to TRBJ2-2; unclear D gene. The CDR3 is made up of 15 amino acids. The V gene's germline CDR1 is LNHDA and CDR2 SQIVND (reference sequence). Deletions cut 2 bases from V and 1 base from J, with 8 bases between.